Listed here are 27 T cell receptor beta chains from one sample, sequenced in a study of regulatory T cells in long-lasting Graves disease. Time point in this sample: newly diagnosed GD, antithyroid drugs for less than 3 months. The TCR library was prepared using RNA isolated from PBMCs. HTBI primers from iRepertoire and Arm-PCR of CDR3 regions yielded the TCR beta libraries. TCRdb re-called the multiplex PCR reads with MiXCR, one entry per CDR3 protein. The repertoire includes hundreds of thousands of distinct CDR3 sequences, 12% of them detected once, and roughly 8.9% sits in the top ten. These same records also appear under a second study, on T cells in Graves' hyperthyroidism and ophthalmopathy.

The specimen was peripheral blood mononuclear cells (PBMCs), collected at new diagnosis, from a patient treated with antithyroid drugs. The receptors come from a woman in her 30s with Graves disease.

Remarks on this clonotype: Given a much more abundant clone one base away, this may be a read error. The chain joins TRBV14 to TRBJ2-1; a weak D match, TRBD2 (5 bases). Germline lookup yields CDR1 SGHDN and CDR2 FVKESK. V was cut by 0 bases and J by 9 bases, with 9 bases left in between. The CDR3 consists of 13 residues. CDR3 amino acids: CASSQDLRVEQFF. The CDR3 DNA is TGTGCCAGCAGCCAAGATTTGAGGGTTGAGCAGTTCTTC.

Many counts were recorded for this clonotype. This chain uses TRBV11-2 with TRBJ2-1; TRBD2 matches at 10 bases. CDR1 is SGHAT, CDR2 FQNNGV, per germline. This CDR3 comprises 15 residues. The trim removed 2 bases at V and 3 bases at J, leaving 1 base unmatched. The CDR3, as DNA: TGTGCCAGCAGCTTAACTAGCGGGATCTACAATGAGCAGTTCTTC. It yields the protein CASSLTSGIYNEQFF.

CDR3 sequence reads: CASSLAGERGHNYGYTF. The CDR3 coding sequence is TGTGCCAGCAGCTTAGCGGGGGAGAGGGGCCATAACTATGGCTACACCTTC. The gene calls are TRBV11-2 and TRBJ1-2, with D maybe TRBD1 (5 bases). Trimming took off 1 base at V and 1 base at J, with 16 bases between the two ends. Germline V gene lookup returns CDR1 SGHAT and CDR2 FQNNGV. CDR3 size: 17 residues.

The V gene is TRBV9, the J gene TRBJ2-7; the match to TRBD1 covers 7 bases. Trimming took 4 bases from V and 5 from J; bases not matched to a gene: 9. Germline V gene sequence: CDR1 SGDLS, CDR2 YYNGEE. The CDR3 is made up of 14 amino acids. The CDR3 DNA reads TGTGCCAGCAGCCCTCAAGGACAGGAGAACGAGCAGTACTTC. It is translated as CASSPQGQENEQYF.

This clonotype was seen a handful of times. This rearrangement joins TRBV9 to TRBJ2-3; the D call may be TRBD1 or TRBD2 (5 bases each). CDR1 is SGDLS and CDR2 is YYNGEE in the germline V gene. V lost 4 bases, J lost 5 bases, and 17 bases lay in between. The CDR3 is 15 amino acids. As DNA, the CDR3 is TGTGCCAGCAGCCTGGGGACGGGGAAGAGAGATACGCAGTATTTT. It translates to CASSLGTGKRDTQYF.

This rearrangement joins TRBV29-1 to TRBJ2-3; D unclear. With 1 base removed from V and 4 bases from J, the gap between germline ends came to 9 bases. The germline CDR1 and CDR2 sequences are SQVTM and ANQGSEA. The CDR3 has 13 amino acids. CDR3 DNA sequence: TGCAGCGTTGAAGCCCGACTGGCAGATACGCAGTATTTT. Its protein product is CSVEARLADTQYF.

This clonotype came up many times. Written as DNA, the CDR3 is TGTGCCAGTCGCAGTGTCGGGAGCTTAGATGAGCAGTTCTTC. Translating it yields CASRSVGSLDEQFF. The chain uses TRBV19 and TRBJ2-1, with D tentatively TRBD2 (6 bases). The CDR3 runs to 14 residues. Germline loops: CDR1 LNHDA, CDR2 SQIVND (reference sequence). V gave up 8 bases and J gave up 8 bases, with 19 bases separating them.

This clonotype was counted many times. The chain has TRBV10-2 and TRBJ1-1, with D unclear. The CDR3 is 13 amino acids. In germline, CDR1 is WSHSY, CDR2 SAAADI. Trimming left V 7 bases short and J 8 bases short, with 17 bases between. CDR3 nucleotides: TGCGCCAGCACCCCGTCACGGGTTGGGGAAGCTTTCTTT. Translation gives CASTPSRVGEAFF.

This clonotype showed up just a few times. The chain has TRBV6-1 and TRBJ2-1, with D possibly TRBD1 on 6 matching bases. The CDR3 is 14 amino acids. Looked up from germline, CDR1 is MNHNS and CDR2 is SASEGT. Trimming removed 7 bases at V and 4 bases at J, with 14 bases between. The CDR3 loop is CASTRTAPYNEQFF. The CDR3 bases are TGTGCCAGCACCAGGACAGCTCCTTACAATGAGCAGTTCTTC.

The table lists this clonotype with many counts. CDR3 nucleotides: TGTGCCAGCAGTGCACCGACCGTTTCCTACGAGCAGTACTTC. Translated, it gives CASSAPTVSYEQYF. This chain links TRBV2 with TRBJ2-7, with unresolved D. Germline V gives CDR1 SNHLY, CDR2 FYNNEI. Trimming left V 4 bases short and J 1 base short, with 11 bases between. The CDR3 consists of 14 residues.

This clonotype was detected a few times. The chain joins TRBV7-2 to TRBJ2-2, with TRBD2 matching over 11 bases. Looked up from germline, CDR1 is SGHTA and CDR2 is FQGNSA. J was trimmed by 5 bases and V by 2 bases; bases with no gene match: 10. This CDR3 region has 18 residues. CDR3 loop: CASSLFWLAGGVTGELFF. CDR3 nucleotide sequence: TGTGCCAGCAGCTTATTTTGGCTAGCGGGAGGTGTAACCGGGGAGCTGTTTTTT.

This clonotype was picked up many times. The chain has TRBV2 and TRBJ1-2; D possibly corresponds to TRBD1 (6 bases). Deletions cut 7 bases from V and 2 bases from J, with 17 bases between. Germline V gene data show CDR1 as SNHLY and CDR2 as FYNNEI. The CDR3 is made up of 15 amino acids. CDR3 protein: CASTPGDIGNYGYTF. The CDR3, as DNA: TGTGCCAGCACGCCCGGGGACATCGGCAACTATGGCTACACCTTC.

V usage is TRBV12-3 or TRBV12-4 and J usage is TRBJ1-3; possibly TRBD1 for D (5 bases). The CDR3 extends over 15 amino acids. V was cut by 5 bases and J by 2 bases, with 13 bases left in between. The CDR3 loop is CASSPLGGAGNTIYF. In DNA, the CDR3 is TGTGCCAGCAGTCCGCTGGGGGGGGCTGGAAACACCATATATTTT.

This clonotype came up many times. The chain links TRBV2 to TRBJ2-5; D is possibly TRBD2 (6 bases). Germline loops: CDR1 SNHLY, CDR2 FYNNEI. There are 15 residues in the CDR3. V dropped 8 bases and J dropped 2 bases, with 18 bases sitting between them. The CDR3 nucleotides are TGTGCCAGCCGACTTCTTGCGGGGCCACAAGAGACCCAGTACTTC. Protein: CASRLLAGPQETQYF.

A few counts support this clonotype. This chain's CDR3 is CASRDGTSGTQQYF. CDR3 coding DNA: TGCGCCAGCAGGGATGGGACTAGCGGGACACAGCAGTATTTT. V and J are TRBV5-1 and TRBJ2-3; 13 nucleotides match TRBD2. The length of the CDR3 is 14 residues. Germline values: CDR1 SGHRS, CDR2 YFSETQ. The junction had 8 bases not matched to a gene; V was cut back by 5 bases and J by 11 bases.

Many counts were recorded for this clonotype. This chain connects TRBV18 to TRBJ2-1; D not certain. Between the trimmed V and J ends, which lost 6 bases and 5 bases, there was a span of 20 bases. Germline CDR1 and CDR2: KGHSH and LQKENI. The CDR3 loop spans 16 amino acids. In DNA, the CDR3 is TGTGCCAGCTCGCCCAGCCCGAGTCCCTCGAACAATGAGCAGTTCTTC. Translating it yields CASSPSPSPSNNEQFF.

Concerning this clonotype: The conserved final phenylalanine or tryptophan is absent from the CDR3, which likely points to a read error. The V and J genes are TRBV5-6 and TRBJ1-2; perhaps TRBD1 as D (5 bases). V lost 5 bases to trimming and J lost 8 bases, with 10 bases between them. CDR1 is SGHDT, CDR2 YYEEEE, per germline. This CDR3 spans 11 amino acids. The CDR3 reads CASRYQGGYTL. CDR3 in DNA: TGTGCCAGCAGGTATCAGGGAGGCTACACCCTC.

CDR3 in amino acids: CASSRGPPDTQYF. CDR3 sequence (DNA): TGTGCCAGCAGTCGGGGGCCGCCAGATACGCAGTATTTT. This chain links TRBV12-3 or TRBV12-4 with TRBJ2-3; perhaps D is TRBD1 or TRBD2 (6 bases each). The CDR3 is 13 amino acids. The V gene lost 5 bases and the J gene lost 4 bases, with 10 bases spanning the gap.

This clonotype was counted a few times. The V gene is TRBV6-2 or TRBV6-3, the J gene TRBJ1-1; the match to TRBD1 covers 9 bases. The CDR3 sequence is 15 residues long. Germline V gene sequence: CDR1 MNHEY, CDR2 SVGEGT. The trim removed 6 bases at V and 7 bases at J, leaving 12 bases unmatched. The CDR3 bases are TGTGCCAGCAGCCGTTCGATAGGACAGGGGAATGAAGCTTTCTTT. Translation gives CASSRSIGQGNEAFF.

Many counts were recorded for this clonotype. This chain uses TRBV6-2 or TRBV6-3 with TRBJ2-5; TRBD2 might be the D (6 bases). V was shortened by 5 bases and J by 6 bases, with 16 bases between the two germline ends. Germline values: CDR1 MNHEY, CDR2 SVGEGT. The CDR3 sequence is 14 residues long. For the CDR3, the DNA is TGTGCCAGCAGTGCTCCGGGGGTACGGAAGACCCAGTACTTC. It is translated as CASSAPGVRKTQYF.

V gene TRBV20-1 combines with J gene TRBJ1-6; 7 bases agree with TRBD1. This CDR3 has 14 amino acids. Trimming at V came to 3 bases and at J to 6 bases, leaving 5 bases not matched to a gene. Germline-derived CDR1 and CDR2 are DFQATT and SNEGSKA (reference sequence). The CDR3 nucleotides are TGCAGTGCTAGCTCAAGGGGGCTTAATTCACCCCTCCACTTT. It codes for CSASSRGLNSPLHF.

This clonotype was detected ten times or more. J is TRBJ2-6 and V is TRBV10-2; D is uncertain. The CDR3 contains 18 residues. V was clipped by 4 bases and J by 1 base, with 17 bases between them. The V gene's germline CDR1 is WSHSY and CDR2 SAAADI. CDR3 residues: CASSGQVRPASGANVLTF. The DNA for the CDR3 is TGCGCCAGCAGTGGGCAGGTCCGCCCCGCGTCTGGGGCCAACGTCCTGACTTTC.

This clonotype was recorded many times. CDR3 protein: CSVGRSSGNEQFF. The CDR3 DNA is TGCAGCGTCGGGAGGTCAAGCGGGAATGAGCAGTTCTTC. The chain recombines TRBV29-1 with TRBJ2-1; 7 bases match TRBD2. Germline CDR1 is SQVTM and CDR2 is ANQGSEA. The CDR3 sequence is 13 residues long. Trimming cost V 6 bases and J 7 bases; bases outside gene matches: 9.

This clonotype was recorded many times. This sequence joins TRBV11-2 and TRBJ2-5, with D possibly being TRBD1 (6 bases). From germline, CDR1 is SGHAT and CDR2 FQNNGV. With 5 bases removed from V and 5 bases from J, the gap between germline ends came to 15 bases. This CDR3 comprises 14 residues. As DNA, the CDR3 is TGTGCCAGCAGCCGGCGTCAGGGGTGGGAGACCCAGTACTTC. Its protein product is CASSRRQGWETQYF.

The chain combines TRBV7-9 with TRBJ2-1; TRBD2 is a possible D gene (5 bases). The CDR3 consists of 13 residues. V was trimmed by 6 bases and J by 9 bases, leaving 15 bases between them. Germline values: CDR1 SEHNR, CDR2 FQNEAQ (reference sequence). In nucleotides, the CDR3 is TGTGCCAGCAGAGGGATGGGAGCTGGTGAGCAGTTCTTC. It codes for CASRGMGAGEQFF.

The rearrangement joins TRBV5-6 to TRBJ1-2; D is possibly TRBD1 (5 bases). This CDR3 is built from 18 residues. Germline assignment: CDR1 SGHDT and CDR2 YYEEEE. V lost 1 base, J lost 3 bases, and 22 bases lay in between. The CDR3 coding sequence is TGTGCCAGCAGCTTGTCGGGCCGCCTGTTCCAGGGTCACTATGGCTACACCTTC. Residues: CASSLSGRLFQGHYGYTF. Drawing the rest from reference TRBV5-6 and TRBJ1-2, the complete variable domain is DAGVTQSPTHLIKTRGQQVTLRCSPKSGHDTVSWYQQALGQGPQFIFQYYEEEERQRGNFPDRFSGHQFPNYSSELNVNALLLGDSALYLCASSLSGRLFQGHYGYTFGSGTRLTVV.

This clonotype has a handful of counts. One end of the junction is discordant with germline, which a read error may explain. V gene TRBV5-6 combines with J gene TRBJ2-7; the match to TRBD1 covers 10 bases. Germline values: CDR1 SGHDT, CDR2 YYEEEE. The CDR3 covers 16 residues. The CDR3 sequence is CASSLGTGGASNEQYF. In nucleotides, the CDR3 is TGTGCCAGCAGCTTGGGGACAGGGGGAGCCTCCAACGAGCAGTACTTC.